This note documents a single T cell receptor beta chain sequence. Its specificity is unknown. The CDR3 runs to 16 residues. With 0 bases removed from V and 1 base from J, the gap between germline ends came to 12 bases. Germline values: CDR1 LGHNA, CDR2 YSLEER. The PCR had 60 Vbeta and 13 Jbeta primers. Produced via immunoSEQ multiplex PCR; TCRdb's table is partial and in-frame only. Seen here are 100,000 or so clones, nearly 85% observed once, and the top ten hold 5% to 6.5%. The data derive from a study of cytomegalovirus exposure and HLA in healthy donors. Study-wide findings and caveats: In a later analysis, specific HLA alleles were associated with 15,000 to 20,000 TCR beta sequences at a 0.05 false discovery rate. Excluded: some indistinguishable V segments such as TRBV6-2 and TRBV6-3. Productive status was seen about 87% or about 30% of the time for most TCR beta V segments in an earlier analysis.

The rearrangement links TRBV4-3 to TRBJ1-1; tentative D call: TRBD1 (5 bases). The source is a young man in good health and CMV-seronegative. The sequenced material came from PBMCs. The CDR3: CASSQEMGLANTEAFF. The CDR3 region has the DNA TGCGCCAGCAGCCAAGAAATGGGACTGGCGAACACTGAAGCTTTCTTT.